This T cell receptor beta chain came from a study of CD8 T cells in ankylosing spondylitis. Whole-study findings and limits: The clones that were linked to disease were reported to be significantly enriched in matched synovial fluid samples from ankylosing spondylitis patients.

Only a few counts were recorded for this clonotype. Its target is unknown. J was trimmed by 3 bases and V by 5 bases; bases with no gene match: 6. In germline, CDR1 is MNHEY, CDR2 SMNVEV (reference sequence). The CDR3 is 15 amino acids. Making the TCR beta libraries involved quantitative 5'-RACE with molecular barcodes. TCRdb passed the 5' RACE reads through MiXCR, listing each CDR3 protein once. Here the sample spans a few hundred thousand distinct CDR3 sequences, 15% to 20% being singletons. Material for sequencing was blood, either unsorted or a sorted T cell fraction (not recorded which). The sequence was collected from a male donor with ankylosing spondylitis or in good health (not recorded which). The chain is built from TRBV27 and TRBJ2-7, with TRBD1 matching over 11 bases. DNA of the CDR3: TGTGCCAGCAGTCCTCCGGGACAGGGGGTCTACGAGCAGTACTTC. Its protein is CASSPPGQGVYEQYF.